This TCR beta chain was documented in a study of blood T cell repertoires in COVID-19. About the study: Samples taken during acute and convalescent COVID-19 were collected in the United States, Italy and Spain. T cells, B-cell-depleted T cells, or PBMCs supplied cDNA or gDNA.

The CDR3 spans 13 residues. Trimming took 4 bases from V and 5 from J; bases not matched to a gene: 2. Looked up from germline, CDR1 is ENHRY and CDR2 is SYGVKD. TCRdb keeps only in-frame clones here, not all; method: immunoSEQ multiplex PCR. This table has fewer than 200,000 clones, 80% to 90% appearing once. The chain uses TRBV10-3 and TRBJ2-7; 10 positions agree with TRBD1. Sequences were obtained from peripheral blood. The TCR comes from a man aged 35 to 55 who had recovered from COVID-19. The CDR3 DNA reads TGTGCCATCAGTGGTGACAGGGGGCACGAGCAGTACTTC. Protein product: CAISGDRGHEQYF.